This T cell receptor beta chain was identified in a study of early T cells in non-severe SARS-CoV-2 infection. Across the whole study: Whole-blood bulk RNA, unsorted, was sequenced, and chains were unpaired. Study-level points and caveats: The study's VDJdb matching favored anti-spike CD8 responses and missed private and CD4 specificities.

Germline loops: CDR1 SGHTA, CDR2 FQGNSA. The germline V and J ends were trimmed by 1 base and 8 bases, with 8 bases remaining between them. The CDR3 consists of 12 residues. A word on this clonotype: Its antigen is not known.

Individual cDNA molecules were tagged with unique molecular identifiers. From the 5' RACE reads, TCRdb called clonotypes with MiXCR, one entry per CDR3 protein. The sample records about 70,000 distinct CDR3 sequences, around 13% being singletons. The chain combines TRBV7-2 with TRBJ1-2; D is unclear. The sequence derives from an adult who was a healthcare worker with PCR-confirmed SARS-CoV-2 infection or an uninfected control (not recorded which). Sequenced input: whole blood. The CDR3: CASSLGVRGYTF. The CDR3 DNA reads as TGTGCCAGCAGCTTAGGGGTTCGGGGCTACACCTTC. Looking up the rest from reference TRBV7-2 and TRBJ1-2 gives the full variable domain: GAGVSQSPSNKVTEKGKDVELRCDPISGHTALYWYRQSLGQGLEFLIYFQGNSAPDKSGLPSDRFSAERTGGSVSTLTIQRTQQEDSAVYLCASSLGVRGYTFGSGTRLTVV.